The present T cell receptor beta chain was sequenced within a study of blood T cell repertoires in COVID-19. Across the whole study: The cDNA or gDNA used as material had been derived from T cells, B-cell-depleted T cells, or PBMCs.

This clone has just one count. Germline lookup yields CDR1 MGHRA and CDR2 YSYEKL. This CDR3 has 16 amino acids. With V trimmed by 2 bases and J by 3 bases, 9 bases remained unmatched. The protocol was immunoSEQ multiplex PCR, while the TCRdb copy is restricted to in-frame clones and leaves out a portion. The sample holds 200,000 to 300,000 clones, roughly 84% seen once. Sequencing input: peripheral blood. This chain joins TRBV4-1 and TRBJ2-5; 7 bases fit TRBD2. The TCR comes from a woman between 35 and 50 years old who had recovered from COVID-19. CDR3 sequence reads: CASSQLYLGLKETQYF. CDR3 sequence (DNA): TGCGCCAGCAGCCAACTCTACCTGGGACTAAAAGAGACCCAGTACTTC.